This T cell receptor (beta chain) comes out of a study of blood T cell repertoires in COVID-19. Looking at the study overall: COVID-19 samples, acute and convalescent, were from the United States, Italy and Spain. In each case, the material was cDNA or gDNA derived from T cells, B-cell-depleted T cells, or PBMCs.

The CDR3 length is 15 residues. Germline loops: CDR1 MRHNA, CDR2 SNTAGT. Trimming at V came to 5 bases and at J to 3 bases, leaving 1 base not matched to a gene. Per the original data handling: It was from reference gene primer amplification that nucleated cell counts were estimated. Using immunoSEQ multiplex PCR, the repertoire was profiled, and TCRdb retains in-frame clones only, with some absent. The DNA was the basis for D and trimming; V, J and clone size are from that table. The sample contains over 60,000 clones, about 80% of which appear only once. This TCR was recovered from a human donor in a cohort sampled during active COVID-19. The chain is built from TRBV6-4 and TRBJ2-1; 13 positions match TRBD2. Sequencing was done on a sample of peripheral blood. The CDR3 region is CASSRTSGGYNEQFF. The CDR3 nucleotides are TGTGCCAGCAGTCGGACTAGCGGGGGCTACAATGAGCAGTTCTTC.